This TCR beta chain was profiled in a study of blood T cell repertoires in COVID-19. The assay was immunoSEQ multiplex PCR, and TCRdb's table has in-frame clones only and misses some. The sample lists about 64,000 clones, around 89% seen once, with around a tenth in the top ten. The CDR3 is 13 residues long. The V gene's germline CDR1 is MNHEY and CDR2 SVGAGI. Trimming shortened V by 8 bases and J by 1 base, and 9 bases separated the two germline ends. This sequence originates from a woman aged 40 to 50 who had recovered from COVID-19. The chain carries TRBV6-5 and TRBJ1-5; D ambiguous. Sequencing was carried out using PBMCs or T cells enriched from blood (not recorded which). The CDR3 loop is CASVLSSNQPQHF. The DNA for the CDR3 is TGTGCCAGCGTACTGAGCAGCAATCAGCCCCAGCATTTT.